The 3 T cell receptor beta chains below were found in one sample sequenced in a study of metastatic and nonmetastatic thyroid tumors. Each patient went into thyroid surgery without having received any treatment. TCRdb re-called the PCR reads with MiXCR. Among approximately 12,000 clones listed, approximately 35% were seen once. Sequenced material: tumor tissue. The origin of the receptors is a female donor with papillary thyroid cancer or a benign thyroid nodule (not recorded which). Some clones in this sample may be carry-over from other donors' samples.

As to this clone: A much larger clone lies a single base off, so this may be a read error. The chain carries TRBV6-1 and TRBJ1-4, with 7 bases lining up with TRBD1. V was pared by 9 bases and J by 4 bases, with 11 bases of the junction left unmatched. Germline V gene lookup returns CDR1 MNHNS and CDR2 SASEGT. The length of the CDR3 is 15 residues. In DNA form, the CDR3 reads TGTGCCAGTGGACAGGCGCTGCTATATAATGAAAAACTGTTTTTT. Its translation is CASGQALLYNEKLFF.

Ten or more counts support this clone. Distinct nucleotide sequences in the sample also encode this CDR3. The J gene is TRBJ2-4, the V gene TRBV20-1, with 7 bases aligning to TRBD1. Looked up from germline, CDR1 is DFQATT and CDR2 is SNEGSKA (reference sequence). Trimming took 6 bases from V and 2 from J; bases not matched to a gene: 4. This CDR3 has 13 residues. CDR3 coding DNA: TGCAGTGCCAAGACAGGGTCCAAAAACATTCAGTACTTC. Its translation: CSAKTGSKNIQYF.

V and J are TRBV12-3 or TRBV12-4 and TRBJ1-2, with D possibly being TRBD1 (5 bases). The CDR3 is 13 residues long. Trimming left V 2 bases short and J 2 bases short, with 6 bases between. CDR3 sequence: CASSLTGNYGYTF. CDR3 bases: TGTGCCAGCAGTTTAACAGGAAACTATGGCTACACCTTC.